The source of this T cell receptor (beta chain) is a study of blood T cell repertoires in COVID-19 (dated by TCRdb to the early 2020s). Describing the broader study: Samples from collaborators originated in the United States, Italy and Spain and spanned both the acute and convalescent phases of COVID-19. A de-identified subject ID, COVID-19 status, age in years and sex were almost always included in the sample metadata. Where available, HLA class I and class II types were obtained from metadata supplied by the sample provider rather than from assay-based typing. A freely available public database, intended as a resource for researchers studying the immune response to SARS-CoV-2, is where the repertoires were released. The prospective study material was composed of cDNA or gDNA derived from T cells, B-cell-depleted T cells, or PBMCs. The dataset comprised deeply sampled blood TCRbeta repertoires from subjects exposed to, actively infected with, or recovered from COVID-19. Samples were obtained from the ongoing ImmuneRACE study (first 160 participants) and from approximately 1,200 subjects provided by 6 global collaborators. General findings and caveats noted by the study authors: The quantity of clinical and demographic metadata differed by source and by participant and was supplied without curation.

TCRbeta CDR3 regions were amplified from genomic DNA using the immunoSEQ Assay, a bias-controlled multiplex PCR. The paper's processing steps were these. The number of nucleated cells in each sample was estimated by amplification of reference gene primers within the assay. To quantify the absolute abundance of each unique TCRbeta CDR3 rearrangement, sequence reads were collapsed and filtered. For each sample, productive Simpson clonality was calculated by taking the square root of Simpson's diversity index across productive rearrangements. Drawn from immuneACCESS, this table holds only the in-frame rearrangements with V and J called that TCRdb kept. Clones are partly lost; checked studies trace under half to an unresolved V gene and leave the rest unexplained. From that table come the V and J calls and clone size; the DNA was used to work out D and trimming. This sample has 150,000 to 200,000 clones in its table, and around 82% of those were observed once. 8% to 13% of the sample rests with the top ten.

V ends up 6 bases short and J 6 bases short, with an unmatched junction base count of 4. The CDR3 measures 14 amino acids from cysteine to phenylalanine. CDR3 DNA only is kept here, 42 bases in frame from base 1. CDR1 and CDR2, looked up from the germline V gene, are SGHVS and FQNEAQ. Each collaborating institution followed its own protocols to collect whole blood in K2EDTA tubes. For TCRbeta analysis, collaborators shipped samples in one of three forms: frozen whole blood, isolated PBMCs, or DNA extracted from either of those sample types. With respect to this clone: What this receptor recognizes is not known. Per-base quality was not reported, and no clone a single base away is much larger than it.

Sample: peripheral blood. The chain is made from TRBV7-8 and TRBJ1-5, and TRBD1 matches 11 of the central bases. The TCR comes from a man aged 60 to 75 with active or convalescent COVID-19. The DNA sequence is TGTGCCAGCAGTGGACAGGGGGCGTTTCAGCCCCAGCATTTT. Its product reads: CASSGQGAFQPQHF.